The clone carrying this T cell receptor beta chain was detected only once. Its target is not known. This sample is part of a study of blood T cells in healthy people across ages. Findings and limits, study-wide: With age, beta diversity per million T cells declined roughly linearly, significantly by 40. In the absence of known donor CMV status, changes in expanded clonotypes were possibly confounded. Leaving the PBMCs unsorted stopped any conclusive comparison of naive versus antigen-experienced cells.

The germline V gene encodes CDR1 LGHDT and CDR2 YNNKEL (reference sequence). This CDR3 has 13 residues. The V end was cut by 3 bases, the J end by 8 bases, with 10 bases between. For the second PCR, which ran for 7 to 11 cycles, a sample-barcoded 5' primer and a J-beta primer mix were used. TCRdb reprocessed the 5' RACE reads with MiXCR, giving one entry per CDR3 protein. This sample has about 1.8 million distinct CDR3 sequences, with around half found just once. The source of this sequence is a woman between 35 and 50 years old in good health. This chain connects TRBV3-1 to TRBJ1-4; no clear D. The source material was blood. CDR3 amino acids: CASSQLSGEKLFF. The CDR3 DNA follows: TGTGCCAGCAGCCAGTTAAGTGGAGAAAAACTGTTTTTT.